The 23 T cell receptor beta chains listed next were all sequenced from one sample in a study of CD8 T cells in ankylosing spondylitis. Regarding the study as a whole: For ankylosing spondylitis blood, a TCR beta motif of about eight highly homologous variants appeared characteristic.

From the 5' RACE reads, TCRdb called clonotypes with MiXCR, one entry per CDR3 protein. The table has 200,000 to 250,000 distinct CDR3 sequences, around 19% seen once. The antigens of these receptors remain unknown. The specimen sequenced was blood, either unsorted or a sorted T cell fraction (not recorded which). The receptors derive from a male donor with ankylosing spondylitis.

This clonotype showed up just a few times. V and J are TRBV5-6 and TRBJ2-1, with D uncertain. V lost 0 bases and J 7 bases, leaving 8 bases between the germline ends. Germline V gene lookup returns CDR1 SGHDT and CDR2 YYEEEE. This CDR3 spans 13 amino acids. Here the CDR3 reads CASSLVAVNEQFF. CDR3 sequence (DNA): TGTGCCAGCAGCTTGGTGGCCGTTAATGAGCAGTTCTTC.

V is TRBV6-2 or TRBV6-3 and J is TRBJ2-5; 7 bases agree with TRBD1. V was clipped by 2 bases and J by 2 bases; unmatched bases: 5. The length of the CDR3 is 15 residues. Germline values: CDR1 MNHEY, CDR2 SVGEGT. The CDR3 sequence: CASSYLGTEQETQYF. CDR3 sequence (DNA): TGTGCCAGCAGTTACCTCGGGACAGAGCAAGAGACCCAGTACTTC.

This clonotype was seen only a few times. This chain connects TRBV29-1 to TRBJ2-1; D not certain. The germline gives CDR1 SQVTM, CDR2 ANQGSEA. This CDR3 is built from 14 residues. Trimming cost V 1 base and J 4 bases, with 11 bases left between them. The CDR3 coding sequence is TGCAGCGTTGAAGGCCCTGACATATACAATGAGCAGTTCTTC. Its translation: CSVEGPDIYNEQFF.

This clonotype occurred a few times. J is TRBJ2-7 and V is TRBV30; 9 positions agree with TRBD1. The CDR3 sequence is 13 residues long. Germline lookup yields CDR1 GTSNPN and CDR2 SVGIG (reference sequence). V shed 1 base, J shed 3 bases, and the junction held 1 base outside the gene matches. The DNA for the CDR3 is TGTGCCTGGAGTGCGGGACAGGGCTACGAGCAGTACTTC. The encoded protein is CAWSAGQGYEQYF.

The rearrangement joins TRBV12-3 or TRBV12-4 to TRBJ1-1; D remains ambiguous. This CDR3 comprises 13 residues. V lost 1 base and J lost 8, with 11 bases in between. Here the CDR3 reads CASSLGFWAEAFF. As DNA, the CDR3 is TGTGCCAGCAGTTTAGGGTTCTGGGCCGAAGCTTTCTTT.

In this sample, this clonotype turned up a few times. The V call is TRBV4-1, the J call TRBJ1-1; weak D call: TRBD1 (5 bases). Between the trimmed V and J ends, which lost 6 bases and 0 bases, there was a span of 14 bases. The CDR3 is 15 amino acids. Germline V gene lookup returns CDR1 MGHRA and CDR2 YSYEKL. CDR3 sequence (DNA): TGCGCCAGCAGGGCTTCCTGGGGGTTGAACACTGAAGCTTTCTTT. Translating it yields CASRASWGLNTEAFF.

This clonotype appeared a few times. The rearrangement joins TRBV10-3 to TRBJ2-7; a weak D match, TRBD2 (6 bases). Germline values: CDR1 ENHRY, CDR2 SYGVKD. Trimming removed 4 bases at V and 3 bases at J, with 7 bases between. This CDR3 has 12 residues. The CDR3 DNA reads as TGTGCCATCAGTGTTAGCGGCTACGAGCAGTACTTC. Its protein is CAISVSGYEQYF.

The chain is built from TRBV5-1 and TRBJ2-6; D uncertain. The germline CDR1 and CDR2 sequences are SGHRS and YFSETQ. Trimming took off 0 bases at V and 2 bases at J, with 6 bases between the two ends. The CDR3 consists of 15 residues. The CDR3 coding sequence is TGCGCCAGCAGCTTGGAGGGCACTGGGGCCAACGTCCTGACTTTC. Translated: CASSLEGTGANVLTF.

This clonotype occurred a few times. The chain recombines TRBV6-2 or TRBV6-3 with TRBJ2-7; no definite D call. Looked up from germline, CDR1 is MNHEY and CDR2 is SVGEGT. V was clipped by 3 bases and J by 5 bases, with 20 bases between them. This CDR3 is built from 16 residues. In DNA, the CDR3 is TGTGCCAGCAGTTATCTCGGCAGAACATCGGATGACGAGCAGTACTTC. Amino acid sequence: CASSYLGRTSDDEQYF.

The chain links TRBV5-1 to TRBJ2-1, with 10 bases lining up with TRBD2. V shed 3 bases and J 2 bases; nucleotides not matched to a gene: 8. Germline assignment: CDR1 SGHRS and CDR2 YFSETQ. The CDR3 sequence is 17 residues long. The CDR3 DNA reads as TGCGCCAGCAGCTCCAGGACTAGCGGTATTCCCTACAATGAGCAGTTCTTC. Its protein is CASSSRTSGIPYNEQFF.

This clonotype has just a few counts. V gene TRBV6-1 combines with J gene TRBJ2-7, with D unclear. Germline loops: CDR1 MNHNS, CDR2 SASEGT. This CDR3 has 14 residues. The ends were cut back, 3 bases at V and 6 bases at J, with 15 bases in the middle. CDR3 sequence reads: CASSEGNPNLEQYF. CDR3 DNA: TGTGCCAGCAGTGAGGGCAACCCCAACCTCGAGCAGTACTTC.

V and J are TRBV15 and TRBJ1-1; 9 positions match TRBD1. CDR1 and CDR2 from the germline V gene are LNHNV and YYDKDF (reference sequence). CDR3 length: 15 amino acids. Losses at the gene ends were 4 bases for V and 3 bases for J; bases not matched to a gene: 6. As DNA, the CDR3 is TGTGCCACCAGCACACTTACAGGGGGCCACACTGAAGCTTTCTTT. The encoded protein is CATSTLTGGHTEAFF.

This clonotype was counted a few times. CDR3 sequence reads: CASSVVRTGAASGNTIYF. In nucleotides, the CDR3 is TGTGCCAGCAGCGTAGTCAGGACAGGGGCAGCCTCTGGAAACACCATATATTTT. The V and J genes are TRBV9 and TRBJ1-3; 9 positions agree with TRBD1. The germline V gene has CDR1 SGDLS and CDR2 YYNGEE. The CDR3 spans 18 residues. V dropped 0 bases and J dropped 0; count of bases not matched to a gene: 7.

V gene TRBV7-9 combines with J gene TRBJ1-1; 7 bases map to TRBD1. The germline CDR1 and CDR2 sequences are SEHNR and FQNEAQ (reference sequence). The CDR3 has 13 residues. V dropped 5 bases and J dropped 7; count of bases not matched to a gene: 7. The CDR3 sequence: CASSPGQSLEAFF. The CDR3 DNA follows: TGTGCCAGCAGCCCGGGACAGTCACTTGAAGCTTTCTTT.

This clonotype was seen a few times. The chain joins TRBV10-3 to TRBJ1-1; maybe TRBD1 (6 bases). The CDR3 consists of 15 residues. Germline-derived CDR1 and CDR2 are ENHRY and SYGVKD. V shed 10 bases and J shed 1 base, with 19 bases lying between them. The CDR3 loop is CATRDPRGRNTEAFF. The CDR3 region has the DNA TGTGCCACCAGGGACCCCAGGGGTCGGAACACTGAAGCTTTCTTT.

This clonotype was seen a handful of times. The V call is TRBV16, the J call TRBJ1-2, with a weak D call TRBD1 (5 bases). CDR1 is KGHSY and CDR2 is FQNENV in the germline V gene. CDR3 length: 15 residues. V was shortened by 2 bases and J by 4 bases, with 14 bases between the two germline ends. The CDR3 DNA is TGTGCCAGCAGCCAAGTCCCAGACGGGGGCTATGGCTACACCTTC. This sequence encodes CASSQVPDGGYGYTF.

Only a few counts were recorded for this clonotype. The rearrangement joins TRBV6-2 or TRBV6-3 to TRBJ2-7; 8 positions agree with TRBD1. The CDR3 totals 13 residues. V trimming: 5 bases; J trimming: 4 bases; junction bases outside the gene matches: 4. Germline lookup yields CDR1 MNHEY and CDR2 SVGEGT. CDR3 coding DNA: TGTGCCAGCAGTGGGACAGGCATTTACGAGCAGTACTTC. Translation: CASSGTGIYEQYF.

This clonotype was counted many times. The chain has TRBV4-2 and TRBJ2-3, with D perhaps TRBD2 (5 bases). The germline gives CDR1 LGHNA, CDR2 YNFKEQ. V was shortened by 4 bases and J by 2 bases, with 13 bases between the two germline ends. The CDR3 is 15 amino acids. Here the CDR3 reads CASSRPPGYTDTQYF. CDR3 DNA: TGTGCCAGCAGCCGGCCCCCGGGGTACACAGATACGCAGTATTTT.

V usage is TRBV3-1 and J usage is TRBJ1-5; unclear D gene. CDR1 and CDR2 (germline): LGHDT, YNNKEL (reference sequence). With 0 bases removed from V and 6 bases from J, the gap between germline ends came to 9 bases. The CDR3 runs to 14 residues. Here the CDR3 DNA reads TGTGCCAGCAGCCAAGATTACGGGAGTCAGCCCCAGCATTTT. Amino acid sequence: CASSQDYGSQPQHF.

The genes are TRBV5-1 and TRBJ2-1; weak D call: TRBD2 (5 bases). The CDR3 extends over 14 amino acids. The V end was cut by 5 bases, the J end by 4 bases, with 13 bases between. Germline V gene data show CDR1 as SGHRS and CDR2 as YFSETQ. This CDR3 is CASRLDPLYNEQFF. The CDR3 DNA reads as TGCGCCAGCAGACTAGACCCGCTGTACAATGAGCAGTTCTTC. Combining the CDR3 with reference TRBV5-1 and TRBJ2-1 gives the whole variable domain KAGVTQTPRYLIKTRGQQVTLSCSPISGHRSVSWYQQTPGQGLQFLFEYFSETQRNKGNFPGRFSGRQFSNSRSEMNVSTLELGDSALYLCASRLDPLYNEQFFGPGTRLTVL.

This clonotype came up once. The chain joins TRBV14 to TRBJ2-7; D call uncertain. CDR1 and CDR2 from the germline V gene are SGHDN and FVKESK. The CDR3 has 15 residues. The V end lost 0 bases, the J end lost 0 bases, and 9 bases lay between the germline ends. CDR3 region: CASSQESVYSYEQYF. The DNA for the CDR3 is TGTGCCAGCAGCCAAGAGTCTGTTTACTCCTACGAGCAGTACTTC.

The rearrangement links TRBV4-1 to TRBJ2-5, with a weak D call TRBD2 (6 bases). Germline-derived CDR1 and CDR2 are MGHRA and YSYEKL. The V gene lost 3 bases and the J gene lost 5 bases, with 10 bases spanning the gap. This CDR3 contains 13 residues. This CDR3 is CASSQFRGETQYF. CDR3 sequence (DNA): TGCGCCAGCAGCCAGTTCCGGGGGGAGACCCAGTACTTC.

This clonotype was detected a few times. The chain is built from TRBV5-1 and TRBJ2-2; tentatively, D is TRBD1 (5 bases). This CDR3 is 14 amino acids long. V was clipped by 7 bases and J by 6 bases, with 16 bases between them. Germline CDR1 and CDR2: SGHRS and YFSETQ. The CDR3 coding sequence is TGCGCCAGCCGCTATTGGGAAGGGGCCGGGGAGCTGTTTTTT. This gives the protein CASRYWEGAGELFF. The full variable domain, completed using reference TRBV5-1 and TRBJ2-2, is KAGVTQTPRYLIKTRGQQVTLSCSPISGHRSVSWYQQTPGQGLQFLFEYFSETQRNKGNFPGRFSGRQFSNSRSEMNVSTLELGDSALYLCASRYWEGAGELFFGEGSRLTVL.